These T cell receptor beta chains were read from a single sample in a study of cytomegalovirus exposure and HLA in healthy donors. TCRdb keeps only in-frame clones here, not all; method: immunoSEQ multiplex PCR. This sample has about 190,000 clones; more than 75% occur once, and the top ten carry around 2.5%. Input material: PBMCs. These receptors originate from a woman between 45 and 60 years old in good health and CMV-seropositive. Both conserved end residues are part of each CDR3. A D gene is named only where the DNA matches it firmly. Where a row states a size, it is once, few, many or the class of an expanded clone; other rows omit it.

j_call v_call clone_size cdr3_length d_call cdr3_nt cdr3_aa
TRBJ2-3 TRBV20-1 NA 11 NA TGCAGTGCTAGTATCGCAGATACGCAGTATTTT CSASIADTQYF
TRBJ2-3 TRBV28 NA 15 TRBD2 TGTGCCAGCAGTTTGGAGCGGGGCGTCACAGATACGCAGTATTTT CASSLERGVTDTQYF
TRBJ2-2 TRBV14 NA 18 TRBD1 TGTGCCAGCAGCCAATACAGCAGGGGGCTCATCGAAACCGGGGAGCTGTTTTTT CASSQYSRGLIETGELFF
TRBJ2-3 TRBV6-1 NA 14 NA TGTGCCAGCAGTGATTACAGAGACACAGATACGCAGTATTTT CASSDYRDTDTQYF
TRBJ1-6 TRBV5-8 NA 13 NA TGTGCCAGCAGTCGGTTGGAGGTATCGCCCCTCCACTTT CASSRLEVSPLHF
TRBJ1-2 TRBV2 NA 12 TRBD1 TGTGCCAGCTATGGGACAGCCCATGGCTACACCTTC CASYGTAHGYTF
TRBJ1-4 TRBV9 once 18 NA TGTGCCAGCAGCGGCGCCCCCTGGGGGGGAACAACTAATGAAAAACTGTTTTTT CASSGAPWGGTTNEKLFF
TRBJ1-1 TRBV6-5 NA 16 NA TGTGCCAGCAGTTACTCGCCGGAGGGCATGAACACTGAAGCTTTCTTT CASSYSPEGMNTEAFF
TRBJ1-2 TRBV6-1 NA 13 TRBD1 TGTGCCGCAAGCCCCGGGACAGCCTATGGCTACACCTTC CAASPGTAYGYTF
TRBJ2-2 TRBV6-6 NA 13 NA TGTGCCAGCAACCCCGACAGTATCGGGGAGCTGTTTTTT CASNPDSIGELFF
TRBJ1-1 TRBV11-2 NA 15 NA TGTGCCAGCAGCCCGACGTTAGGGGATCCCACTGAAGCTTTCTTT CASSPTLGDPTEAFF
TRBJ2-7 TRBV6-5 few 14 NA TGTGCCAGCAGTTACTCGGCGGATACCTACGAGCAGTACTTC CASSYSADTYEQYF
TRBJ2-3 TRBV5-1 NA 14 NA TGCGCCAGCAGCCAGGGGGGCTCAACAGATACGCAGTATTTT CASSQGGSTDTQYF
TRBJ2-4 TRBV9 once 19 TRBD1 TGTGCCAGCAGCGGTACCCGAGGGGGACAGGGTATGAGCAAAAACATTCAGTACTTC CASSGTRGGQGMSKNIQYF
TRBJ2-3 TRBV4-2 NA 17 TRBD2 TGTGCCAGCAGCCAGGAAACAACTAGCGGGGGCCCAGATACGCAGTATTTT CASSQETTSGGPDTQYF
TRBJ2-2 TRBV7-3 NA 14 NA TGTGCCAGCAGCACAGGGTTGAACACCGGGGAGCTGTTTTTT CASSTGLNTGELFF
TRBJ2-3 TRBV19 once 15 TRBD2 TGTGCCAGTACCAGTCGTCGCGGGGGGGTCGATACGCAGTATTTT CASTSRRGGVDTQYF
TRBJ2-7 TRBV7-6 NA 16 TRBD2 TGTGCCAGCAGCTTAGTTACTAGCGGGGAAAAATACGAGCAGTACTTC CASSLVTSGEKYEQYF
TRBJ2-7 TRBV4-1 NA 15 TRBD2 TGCGCCAGCAGCCAAGATACTAGCGGGGGAGACGAGCAGTACTTC CASSQDTSGGDEQYF
TRBJ2-1 TRBV9 NA 15 TRBD2 TGTGCCAGCAGCCTCCTACTAGCGGGGAGCAATGAGCAGTTCTTC CASSLLLAGSNEQFF
TRBJ2-3 TRBV19 NA 11 NA TGTGCCAGTACCTTCGGGGATACGCAGTATTTT CASTFGDTQYF
TRBJ1-4 TRBV18 NA 13 NA TGTGCCAGCTCACCCCCGGCGGAAGAAAAACTGTTTTTT CASSPPAEEKLFF
TRBJ1-6 TRBV27 NA 19 TRBD1 TGTGCCAGCAGTTTAGCGTCCTGGGACAGGGGGGACCTTAATTCACCCCTCCACTTT CASSLASWDRGDLNSPLHF
TRBJ2-2 TRBV18 NA 17 TRBD2 TGTGCCAGCTCACCATGGACTAGCGGGACGAACACCGGGGAGCTGTTTTTT CASSPWTSGTNTGELFF
TRBJ1-2 TRBV10-3 few 13 NA TGTGCCATCAGTGGGACAGAACTCTATGGCTACACCTTC CAISGTELYGYTF
TRBJ2-7 TRBV11-2 NA 15 NA TGTGCCAGCAGCTTAGAGGCCAGGGGATTCTACGAGCAGTACTTC CASSLEARGFYEQYF
TRBJ1-4 TRBV19 NA 16 TRBD1 TGTGCCAGTACCATCGGGGGGGACAGGGCGAATGAAAAACTGTTTTTT CASTIGGDRANEKLFF
TRBJ2-2 TRBV28 once 15 NA TGTGCCAGCAGTTTAGCCGGGGAGAGGACCGGGGAGCTGTTTTTT CASSLAGERTGELFF
TRBJ1-2 TRBV6-5 once 14 TRBD1 TGTGCCAGCAGTGACTCACAGGGGAACTATGGCTACACCTTC CASSDSQGNYGYTF
TRBJ2-3 TRBV4-3 NA 15 TRBD1 TGCGCCAGCAGCGACGGGACAGAAAGCACAGATACGCAGTATTTT CASSDGTESTDTQYF
TRBJ1-1 TRBV6-5 NA 13 NA TGTGCCACCTCGGGAACGGGGTACACTGAAGCTTTCTTT CATSGTGYTEAFF
TRBJ1-3 TRBV5-1 NA 14 NA TGCGCCAGCAGCCCTCGGGGGGGAGGAAACACCATATATTTT CASSPRGGGNTIYF
TRBJ2-5 TRBV5-1 NA 16 TRBD2 TGCGCCAGCAGCGTGGGGGCTAGCGGGGCTCAAGAGACCCAGTACTTC CASSVGASGAQETQYF
TRBJ1-2 TRBV5-4 NA 13 NA TGTGCCAGCAGCTCCGGACAGCCGGATGGCTACACCTTC CASSSGQPDGYTF
TRBJ2-7 TRBV28 once 15 NA TGTGCCAGCAGTTATCAGGGGCGACTGACCTACGAGCAGTACTTC CASSYQGRLTYEQYF